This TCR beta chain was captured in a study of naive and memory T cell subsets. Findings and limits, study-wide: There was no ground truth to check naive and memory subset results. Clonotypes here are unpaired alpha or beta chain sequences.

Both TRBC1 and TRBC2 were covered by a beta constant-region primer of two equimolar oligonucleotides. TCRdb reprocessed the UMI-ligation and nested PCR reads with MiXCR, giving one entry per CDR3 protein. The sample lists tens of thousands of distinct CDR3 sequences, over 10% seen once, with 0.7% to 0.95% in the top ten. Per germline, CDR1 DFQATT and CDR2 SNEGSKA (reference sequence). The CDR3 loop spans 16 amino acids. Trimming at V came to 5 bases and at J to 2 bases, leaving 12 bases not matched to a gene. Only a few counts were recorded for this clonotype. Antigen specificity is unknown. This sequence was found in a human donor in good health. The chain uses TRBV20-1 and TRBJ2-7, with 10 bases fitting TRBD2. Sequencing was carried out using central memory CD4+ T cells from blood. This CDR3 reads CSAGLGASGGPYEQYF. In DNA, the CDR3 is TGCAGTGCTGGATTGGGGGCTAGCGGGGGACCCTACGAGCAGTACTTC.